The 23 T cell receptor beta chains given below trace back to one sample, sequenced in a study of PD-1 blockade in classical Hodgkin lymphoma. Repertoires were generated with immunoSEQ multiplex PCR, while TCRdb's copy carries only in-frame clones and drops some. This sample has approximately 52,000 clones; about nine tenths occur once, and the top ten carry around 6.5%. Time point given: cycle 4 day 1 (C4D1), after about 6 weeks of nivolumab. There was relapse after autologous stem cell transplantation in every patient, and there was variation in brentuximab vedotin exposure. The starting material was peripheral blood mononuclear cells (PBMCs), obtained before the fourth cycle of nivolumab. The receptors originated from a human donor with classical Hodgkin lymphoma.

This clone came up once. The chain recombines TRBV29-1 with TRBJ1-2, with 8 bases fitting TRBD1. V lost 7 bases and J lost 3; bases outside the gene matches: 7. This CDR3 contains 13 residues. CDR1 is SQVTM, CDR2 ANQGSEA, per germline. CDR3 in DNA: TGCAGCGCTGTACAGGGGGGGGACTATGGCTACACCTTC. Its protein is CSAVQGGDYGYTF.

The CDR3 DNA follows: TGTGCCAGTAGTCTCCGACAGGCCAGTGGGATTAATCAGCCCCAGCATTTT. Encoded protein: CASSLRQASGINQPQHF. The chain employs TRBV19 and TRBJ1-5; D is perhaps TRBD1 (6 bases). Germline lookup yields CDR1 LNHDA and CDR2 SQIVND (reference sequence). V was trimmed by 5 bases and J by 4 bases, leaving 21 bases between them. CDR3 length: 17 amino acids.

The chain couples TRBV5-6 to TRBJ1-5; 7 positions agree with TRBD1. Germline assignment: CDR1 SGHDT and CDR2 YYEEEE. The ends lost 3 bases at V and 7 bases at J; junction bases unmatched: 10. The CDR3 consists of 15 residues. CDR3 bases: TGTGCCAGCAGCTGGGCCGGGACAGCGGTACAGCCCCAGCATTTT. This sequence encodes CASSWAGTAVQPQHF.

The genes are TRBV9 and TRBJ2-6, with D perhaps TRBD1 or TRBD2 (5 bases each). The CDR3 consists of 15 residues. The V gene's germline CDR1 is SGDLS and CDR2 YYNGEE. V lost 3 bases and J 2 bases, leaving 9 bases between the germline ends. The CDR3: CASSARGAGANVLTF. The CDR3, as DNA: TGTGCCAGCAGCGCCCGAGGGGCTGGGGCCAACGTCCTGACTTTC.

The chain employs TRBV19 and TRBJ2-3; D is uncertain. V lost 7 bases and J lost 3, with 11 bases in between. Germline V gene data show CDR1 as LNHDA and CDR2 as SQIVND (reference sequence). This CDR3 comprises 13 residues. The CDR3 reads CASNTLGTDTQYF. The CDR3, as DNA: TGTGCCAGTAATACCCTGGGAACAGATACGCAGTATTTT.

The rearrangement links TRBV18 to TRBJ2-7; D gene uncertain. The V gene's germline CDR1 is KGHSH and CDR2 LQKENI. CDR3 length: 13 residues. Between the trimmed V and J ends, which lost 2 bases and 0 bases, there was a span of 5 bases. The CDR3 loop is CASSPAVSYEQYF. In DNA form, the CDR3 reads TGTGCCAGCTCACCAGCGGTCTCCTACGAGCAGTACTTC.

The chain links TRBV9 to TRBJ2-5; 8 bases agree with TRBD1. The CDR3 runs to 16 residues. Germline assignment: CDR1 SGDLS and CDR2 YYNGEE. V gave up 1 base and J gave up 1 base; unmatched junction bases: 6. The CDR3 region has the DNA TGTGCCAGCAGCGTAAGGCCCAGGGGGCTCCAAGAGACCCAGTACTTC. Its protein product is CASSVRPRGLQETQYF.

The rearrangement links TRBV2 to TRBJ1-2, with no clear D. V shed 1 base and J shed 3 bases, with 3 bases lying between them. Germline-derived CDR1 and CDR2 are SNHLY and FYNNEI. CDR3 length equals 12 residues. The CDR3 is CASSEEDYGYTF. The CDR3 DNA sequence: TGTGCCAGCAGTGAAGAGGACTATGGCTACACCTTC.

The rearrangement links TRBV5-4 to TRBJ2-5; D possibly corresponds to TRBD2 (5 bases). The V gene lost 4 bases and the J gene lost 5 bases, with 15 bases spanning the gap. Germline loops: CDR1 SGHNT, CDR2 YYREEE (reference sequence). The CDR3 has 14 residues. CDR3 sequence (DNA): TGTGCCAGCAGCGCCTCGGAGGCCCCGGAGACCCAGTACTTC. Translated: CASSASEAPETQYF.

V gene TRBV2 combines with J gene TRBJ2-5, with D possibly being TRBD1 or TRBD2 (5 bases each). Trimming removed 4 bases at V and 5 bases at J, with 11 bases between. Germline V gene data show CDR1 as SNHLY and CDR2 as FYNNEI. There are 13 residues in the CDR3. The CDR3 region has the DNA TGTGCCAGCAGTGGGGGGTTGGGTGAGACCCAGTACTTC. Residues: CASSGGLGETQYF.

This clone was found once. The chain employs TRBV6-6 and TRBJ2-7, with 9 bases aligning to TRBD2. The CDR3 extends over 13 amino acids. The trim removed 7 bases at V and 6 bases at J, leaving 7 bases unmatched. In germline, CDR1 is MNHNY, CDR2 SVGAGI (reference sequence). In nucleotides, the CDR3 is TGTGCCAGCACTAAGCGGGAGGCAGGCGAGCAGTACTTC. Encoded protein: CASTKREAGEQYF.

The genes are TRBV21-1 and TRBJ2-3; the table's D call, TRBD2, has no DNA check behind it. TRBV21-1 is a known pseudogene. CDR3 length: 12 residues. Here the CDR3 DNA reads TGTGCCAGCAGGGCCGGGGCAGATACGCAGTATTTT. Translation: CASRAGADTQYF.

The V gene is TRBV18, the J gene TRBJ2-7; TRBD1 might be the D (5 bases). This CDR3 contains 16 residues. V lost 6 bases and J 2 bases, leaving 20 bases between the germline ends. The germline V gene encodes CDR1 KGHSH and CDR2 LQKENI. The CDR3 nucleotides read TGTGCCAGCTCGCCAAGGTCAGGGAACGGACCCTACGAGCAGTACTTC. Its protein product is CASSPRSGNGPYEQYF.

This rearrangement joins TRBV7-9 to TRBJ2-5, with D tentatively TRBD2 (6 bases). There are 12 residues in the CDR3. The germline CDR1 and CDR2 sequences are SEHNR and FQNEAQ (reference sequence). Trimming removed 8 bases at V and 2 bases at J, with 9 bases between. The CDR3 coding sequence is TGTGCCAGCGAAGGACTACAAGAGACCCAGTACTTC. Its protein is CASEGLQETQYF.

The chain employs TRBV19 and TRBJ2-2; the match to TRBD1 covers 7 bases. Germline-derived CDR1 and CDR2 are LNHDA and SQIVND (reference sequence). The CDR3 is made up of 16 amino acids. Trimming cost V 3 bases and J 4 bases; bases outside gene matches: 8. The CDR3 sequence is CASSMGMTGFTGELFF. DNA for the CDR3: TGTGCCAGTAGTATGGGGATGACAGGGTTCACCGGGGAGCTGTTTTTT.

The rearrangement joins TRBV5-1 to TRBJ1-3, with D unresolved. Trimming removed 0 bases at V and 2 bases at J, with 6 bases between. This CDR3 has 14 amino acids. CDR1 is SGHRS, CDR2 YFSETQ, per germline. The CDR3 here is CASSLGTPGNTIYF. The CDR3 DNA follows: TGCGCCAGCAGCTTGGGGACGCCTGGAAACACCATATATTTT.

The chain employs TRBV7-2 and TRBJ2-7, with 8 positions matching TRBD1. Germline CDR1 reads SGHTA; CDR2 reads FQGNSA. With V trimmed by 5 bases and J by 5 bases, 2 bases remained unmatched. The CDR3 covers 12 residues. The CDR3 spells CASSRTGNEQYF. CDR3 DNA: TGTGCCAGCAGCAGGACAGGGAACGAGCAGTACTTC.

The V call is TRBV28, the J call TRBJ1-3; D is undetermined. In germline, CDR1 is MDHEN, CDR2 SYDVKM. V was cut by 3 bases and J by 0 bases, with 18 bases left in between. The CDR3 is 18 amino acids. Here the CDR3 DNA reads TGTGCCAGCAGTTTCTTGGACCGCGCCGCGATCTCTGGAAACACCATATATTTT. This codes for CASSFLDRAAISGNTIYF.

This rearrangement joins TRBV9 to TRBJ1-1; TRBD1 is a possible D gene (5 bases). Germline CDR1 is SGDLS and CDR2 is YYNGEE. The CDR3 has 16 amino acids. V was cut by 0 bases and J by 0 bases, with 12 bases left in between. CDR3: CASSVVPGDLNTEAFF. The CDR3 bases are TGTGCCAGCAGCGTAGTTCCGGGGGACTTGAACACTGAAGCTTTCTTT.

The genes are TRBV5-4 and TRBJ1-2, with D tentatively TRBD1 (6 bases). This CDR3 is built from 15 residues. Germline assignment: CDR1 SGHNT and CDR2 YYREEE (reference sequence). The germline V and J ends were trimmed by 3 bases and 0 bases, with 12 bases remaining between them. This CDR3 reads CASSSDRQANYGYTF. CDR3 bases: TGTGCCAGCAGCTCCGACAGGCAAGCTAACTATGGCTACACCTTC.

The DNA for the CDR3 is TGTGCCAGCAGCCAGAGGGGGGGGACAGGTACCCACAATGAGCAGTTCTTC. The encoded protein is CASSQRGGTGTHNEQFF. The J gene is TRBJ2-1, the V gene TRBV11-2, with a weak D call TRBD1 (8 bases). Trimming took 5 bases from V and 5 from J, leaving 22 bases between them. Germline assignment: CDR1 SGHAT and CDR2 FQNNGV. The CDR3 runs 17 residues.

V gene TRBV11-2 combines with J gene TRBJ2-7; TRBD2 matches at 10 bases. Trimming cost V 4 bases and J 2 bases; bases outside gene matches: 14. The CDR3 is made up of 18 amino acids. Germline CDR1 is SGHAT and CDR2 is FQNNGV. The CDR3 loop reads CASSSLRALAGRAYEQYF. In DNA, the CDR3 is TGTGCCAGCAGCTCCCTCAGGGCACTAGCGGGAAGAGCCTACGAGCAGTACTTC.

The V and J genes are TRBV11-1 and TRBJ2-5, with 12 nucleotides matching TRBD2. Germline V gives CDR1 SGHAT, CDR2 FQDESV (reference sequence). V gave up 4 bases and J gave up 4 bases; unmatched junction bases: 7. This CDR3 is 16 amino acids long. The CDR3 coding sequence is TGTGCCAGCAGCTCCAGACTAGCGGGAGTCAGAGAGACCCAGTACTTC. It yields the protein CASSSRLAGVRETQYF.